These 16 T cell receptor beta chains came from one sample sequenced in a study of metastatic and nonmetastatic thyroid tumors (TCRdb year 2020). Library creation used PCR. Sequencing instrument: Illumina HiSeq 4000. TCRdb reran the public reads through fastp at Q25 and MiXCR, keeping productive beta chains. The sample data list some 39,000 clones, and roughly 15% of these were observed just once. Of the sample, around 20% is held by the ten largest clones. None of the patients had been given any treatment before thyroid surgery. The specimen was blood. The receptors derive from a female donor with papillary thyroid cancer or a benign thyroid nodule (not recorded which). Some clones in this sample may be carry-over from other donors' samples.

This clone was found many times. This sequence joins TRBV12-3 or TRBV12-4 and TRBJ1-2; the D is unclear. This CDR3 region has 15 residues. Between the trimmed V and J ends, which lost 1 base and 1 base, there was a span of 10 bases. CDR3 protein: CASSLGGGLNYGYTF. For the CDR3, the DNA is TGTGCCAGCAGTTTAGGGGGAGGGCTTAACTATGGCTACACCTTC.

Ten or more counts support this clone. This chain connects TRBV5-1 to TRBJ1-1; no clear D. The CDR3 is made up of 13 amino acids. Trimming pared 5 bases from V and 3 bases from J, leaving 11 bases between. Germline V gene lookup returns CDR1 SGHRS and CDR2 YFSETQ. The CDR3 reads CASRTDGDTEAFF. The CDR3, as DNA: TGCGCCAGCAGAACCGACGGAGACACTGAAGCTTTCTTT.

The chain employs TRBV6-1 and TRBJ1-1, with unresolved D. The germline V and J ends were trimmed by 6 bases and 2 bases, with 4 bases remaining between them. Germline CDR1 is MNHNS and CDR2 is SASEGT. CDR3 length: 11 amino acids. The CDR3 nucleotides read TGTGCCAGCAGCCCTAACACTGAAGCTTTCTTT. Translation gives CASSPNTEAFF.

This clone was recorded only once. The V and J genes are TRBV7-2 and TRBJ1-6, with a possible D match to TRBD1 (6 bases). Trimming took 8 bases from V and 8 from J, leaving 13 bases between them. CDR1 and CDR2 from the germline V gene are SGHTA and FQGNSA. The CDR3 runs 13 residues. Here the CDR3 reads CASSDSRDSPLHF. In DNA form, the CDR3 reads TGTGCCAGCTCGGACAGCCGGGATTCACCCCTCCACTTT. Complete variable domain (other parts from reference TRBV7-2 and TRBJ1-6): GAGVSQSPSNKVTEKGKDVELRCDPISGHTALYWYRQSLGQGLEFLIYFQGNSAPDKSGLPSDRFSAERTGGSVSTLTIQRTQQEDSAVYLCASSDSRDSPLHFGNGTRLTVT.

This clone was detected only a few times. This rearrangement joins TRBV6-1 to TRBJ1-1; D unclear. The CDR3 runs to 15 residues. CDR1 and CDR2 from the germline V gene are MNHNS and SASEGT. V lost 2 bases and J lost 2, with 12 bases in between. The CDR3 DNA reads TGTGCCAGCAGTGAAAGCGTCCGATTAAACACTGAAGCTTTCTTT. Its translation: CASSESVRLNTEAFF.

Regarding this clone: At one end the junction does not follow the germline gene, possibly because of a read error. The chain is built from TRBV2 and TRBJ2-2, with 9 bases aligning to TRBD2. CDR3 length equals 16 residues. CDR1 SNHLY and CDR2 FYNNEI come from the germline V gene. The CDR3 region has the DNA TGTGCCCGCAGTGTGTGGCCTAGCGGGACCCCCGGTGAGCTGTTTTTT. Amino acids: CARSVWPSGTPGELFF.

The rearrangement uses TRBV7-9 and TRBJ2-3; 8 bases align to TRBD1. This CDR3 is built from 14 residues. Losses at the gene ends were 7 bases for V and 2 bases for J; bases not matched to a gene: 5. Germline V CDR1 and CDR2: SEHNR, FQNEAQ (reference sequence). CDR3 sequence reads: CASTGQGSTDTQYF. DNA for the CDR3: TGTGCCAGCACCGGACAGGGCTCCACAGATACGCAGTATTTT.

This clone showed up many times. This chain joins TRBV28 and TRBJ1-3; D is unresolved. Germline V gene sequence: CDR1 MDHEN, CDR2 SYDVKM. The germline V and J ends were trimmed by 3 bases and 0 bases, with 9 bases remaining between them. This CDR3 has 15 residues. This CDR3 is CASSFRGPSGNTIYF. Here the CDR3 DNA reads TGTGCCAGCAGTTTTAGAGGACCCTCTGGAAACACCATATATTTT.

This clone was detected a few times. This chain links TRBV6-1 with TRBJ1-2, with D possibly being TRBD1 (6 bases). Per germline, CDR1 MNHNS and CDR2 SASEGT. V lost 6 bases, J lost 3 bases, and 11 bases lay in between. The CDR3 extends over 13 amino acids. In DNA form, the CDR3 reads TGTGCCAGCAGGGACAGAAGGGACTATGGCTACACCTTC. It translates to CASRDRRDYGYTF.

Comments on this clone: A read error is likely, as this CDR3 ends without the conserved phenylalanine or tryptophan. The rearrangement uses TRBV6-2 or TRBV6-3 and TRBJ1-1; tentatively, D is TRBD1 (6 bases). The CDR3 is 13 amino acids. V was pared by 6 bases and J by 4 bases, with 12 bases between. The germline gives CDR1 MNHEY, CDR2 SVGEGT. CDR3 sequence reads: CASRQGRSTEAFC. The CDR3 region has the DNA TGTGCCAGCAGACAGGGACGGTCCACTGAAGCTTTCTGT.

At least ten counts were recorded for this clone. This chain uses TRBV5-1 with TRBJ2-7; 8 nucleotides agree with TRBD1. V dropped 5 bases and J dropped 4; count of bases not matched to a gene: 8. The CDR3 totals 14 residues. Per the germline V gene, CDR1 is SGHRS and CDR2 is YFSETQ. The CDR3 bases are TGCGCCAGCAGACAAGGGACAGGACAATACGAGCAGTACTTC. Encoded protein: CASRQGTGQYEQYF.

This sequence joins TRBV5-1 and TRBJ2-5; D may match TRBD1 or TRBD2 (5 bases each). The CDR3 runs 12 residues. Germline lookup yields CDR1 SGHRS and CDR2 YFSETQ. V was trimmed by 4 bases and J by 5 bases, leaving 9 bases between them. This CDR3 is CASSRDGETQYF. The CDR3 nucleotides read TGCGCCAGCAGCCGGGACGGGGAGACCCAGTACTTC.

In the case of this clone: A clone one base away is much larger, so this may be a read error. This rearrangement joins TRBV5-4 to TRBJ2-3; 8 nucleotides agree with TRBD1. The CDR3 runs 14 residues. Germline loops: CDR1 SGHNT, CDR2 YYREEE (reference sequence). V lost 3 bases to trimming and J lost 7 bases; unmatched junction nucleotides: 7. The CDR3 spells CASSSGQGPYTQYF. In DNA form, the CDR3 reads TGTGCCAGCAGCTCAGGACAGGGCCCATATACGCAGTATTTT.

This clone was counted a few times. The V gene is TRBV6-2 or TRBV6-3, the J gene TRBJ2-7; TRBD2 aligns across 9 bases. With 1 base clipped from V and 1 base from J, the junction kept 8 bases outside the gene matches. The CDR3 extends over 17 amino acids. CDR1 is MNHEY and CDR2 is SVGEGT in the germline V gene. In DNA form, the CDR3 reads TGTGCCAGCAGTTACTACCCGGGACTAGCTATATCCTACGAGCAGTACTTC. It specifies CASSYYPGLAISYEQYF.

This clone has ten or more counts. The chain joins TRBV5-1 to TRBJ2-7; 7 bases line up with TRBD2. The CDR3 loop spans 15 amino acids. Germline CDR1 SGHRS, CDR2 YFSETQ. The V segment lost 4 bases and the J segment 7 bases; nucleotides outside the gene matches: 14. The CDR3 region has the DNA TGCGCCAGCAGCGAAGCGGGAAGGAACGCGGGTGAGCAGTACTTC. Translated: CASSEAGRNAGEQYF.

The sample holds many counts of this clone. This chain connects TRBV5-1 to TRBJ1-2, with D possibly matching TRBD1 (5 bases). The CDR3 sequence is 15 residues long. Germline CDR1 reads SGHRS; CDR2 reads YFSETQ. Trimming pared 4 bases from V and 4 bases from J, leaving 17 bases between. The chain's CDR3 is CASSQTGQEVYGYTF. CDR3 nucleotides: TGCGCCAGCAGCCAGACGGGGCAGGAGGTCTATGGCTACACCTTC.